This T cell receptor (beta chain) emerged from a study of post-analysis software for immune sequencing data (dated by TCRdb to between 2014 and 2017). Describing the broader study: Relapsing-remitting, secondary progressive and progressive-relapsing multiple sclerosis were recorded as disease courses, and subtype annotation was lacking for some patients. A subset of samples was prepared in parallel using single-end sample barcoding, then pooled and co-amplified after Illumina adapter ligation. The patient repertoires were set against about 12 previously published healthy control repertoires from donors whose ages ranged from roughly 6 to 27 years. Study-wide findings and limitations: Direct clustering with F measure revealed strong co-clustering of samples prepared in the same batch, which led to a batch-effect correction. Normalized Chao1 diversity was significantly lower in multiple sclerosis patients than controls, suggesting substantial peripheral T-cell clonal expansion. Patients showed significantly higher frequencies than controls for five TRBV segments, among them TRBV5-6, TRBV5-1 and TRBV20-1. The control group was slightly older than the multiple sclerosis patient group.

CDR1 and CDR2, per the germline V gene (reference sequence), are DFQATT and SNEGSKA. V is reduced by 0 bases and J by 4 bases, leaving a spacing of 19 bases between them. Including cysteine and phenylalanine, the CDR3 has 17 amino acids. The sequence is cut down to CDR3 DNA, 51 bases in frame from base 1. Receptor amplification or capture employed PCR. The sequencer was an Illumina HiSeq 2500. To reduce PCR and sequencing biases, unique molecular identifiers were built into the TCR beta cDNA libraries. Every 1 to 10 million input T cells yielded some 500,000 cDNA molecules, meaning each molecule approximated one T cell. Patient libraries were prepared and sequenced with the same protocol used for the earlier healthy control dataset. Within a given batch, samples were prepared together, multiplexed and sequenced on the same HiSeq lane. Turning to the authors' computational methods: MIGEC was used to process the raw barcoded reads, and molecular identifier groups with only a single read were discarded before consensus assembly and CDR3 extraction. VDJtools was used for post-analysis of the clonotype tables, with diversity normalized by down-sampling every dataset to the smallest sample size. In repertoire overlap clustering, CDR3 amino acid sequences, but not nucleotide sequences, were matched to correct batch-related cross-sample contamination. TCRdb applied fastp at Q25 and MiXCR to the public reads, then kept only in-frame beta chains. Entries are consolidated by CDR3 protein sequence, retaining the most common genes and DNA. The authors' filters were not applied to this entry. The sample contains hundreds of thousands of distinct CDR3 sequences, 30% of them found a single time. Clones ranked in the top ten supply around 0.6% of the sample.

TCR beta repertoires were profiled from peripheral blood of about a dozen young patients with multiple sclerosis to demonstrate the VDJtools post-analysis software. Multiple sclerosis patients were children and adolescents aged about 6 to 16 years. This clonotype was seen a few times. Its cognate antigen has yet to be identified. No base-level quality is on record; no much larger clone is a single base apart. The receptor chain draws on TRBV20-1 and TRBJ2-1, with an unclear D gene assignment. The receptor comes from a girl aged 5-17 years with multiple sclerosis. The sample was blood. This receptor carries the CDR3 CSARDWALMGPYNEQFF. The nucleotide sequence reads TGCAGTGCTAGAGATTGGGCCCTAATGGGCCCTTACAATGAGCAGTTCTTC.